A single sample is the source of the 4 T cell receptor beta chains below, sequenced in a study of cytomegalovirus exposure and HLA in healthy donors. Libraries were prepared by immunoSEQ multiplex PCR; TCRdb keeps only in-frame clonotypes and omits some of them. The data contain fewer than 250,000 clones, around four fifths of them singletons. The sample was PBMCs. The receptors here all came from a woman aged 18-30 years in good health and CMV-seronegative.

V gene TRBV4-1 combines with J gene TRBJ2-7; D is unclear. Deletions cut 2 bases from V and 4 bases from J, with 15 bases between. Germline V gene sequence: CDR1 MGHRA, CDR2 YSYEKL. CDR3 length: 15 amino acids. The chain's CDR3 is CASSQRVGLAYEQYF. The CDR3 DNA sequence: TGCGCCAGCAGCCAACGGGTGGGATTGGCTTACGAGCAGTACTTC.

The chain uses TRBV4-2 and TRBJ2-1, with D possibly TRBD1 on 6 matching bases. Trimming shortened V by 1 base and J by 5 bases, and 12 bases separated the two germline ends. Looked up from germline, CDR1 is LGHNA and CDR2 is YNFKEQ. The CDR3 length is 15 residues. The CDR3 coding sequence is TGTGCCAGCAGCCAAGTCCAGGGGACCAACAATGAGCAGTTCTTC. This encodes CASSQVQGTNNEQFF.

V usage is TRBV28 and J usage is TRBJ1-4; D is unresolved. The germline V gene encodes CDR1 MDHEN and CDR2 SYDVKM. This CDR3 spans 14 amino acids. V was pared by 4 bases and J by 3 bases, with 9 bases between. The CDR3, as DNA: TGTGCCAGCAGTTCCCACAGCCCTAATGAAAAACTGTTTTTT. Protein product: CASSSHSPNEKLFF.

This clone was seen ten or more times. The V call is TRBV6-5, the J call TRBJ1-2; D remains ambiguous. The CDR3 contains 13 residues. The ends were cut back, 8 bases at V and 6 bases at J, with 16 bases in the middle. Germline V gives CDR1 MNHEY, CDR2 SVGAGI. CDR3 in DNA: TGTGCCAGCTCCCCGGGGATTATGCATGGCTACACCTTC. It translates to CASSPGIMHGYTF.